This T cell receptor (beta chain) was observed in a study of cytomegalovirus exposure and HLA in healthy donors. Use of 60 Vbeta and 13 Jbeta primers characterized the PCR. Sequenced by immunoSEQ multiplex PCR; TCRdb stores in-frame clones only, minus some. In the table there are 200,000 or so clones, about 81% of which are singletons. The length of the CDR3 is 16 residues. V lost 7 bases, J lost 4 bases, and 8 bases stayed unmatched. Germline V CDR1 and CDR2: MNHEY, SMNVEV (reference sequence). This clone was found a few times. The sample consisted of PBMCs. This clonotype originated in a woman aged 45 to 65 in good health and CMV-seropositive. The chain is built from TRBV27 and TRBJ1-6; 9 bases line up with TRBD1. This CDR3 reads CASKEQGAVYNSPLHF. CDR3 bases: TGTGCCAGCAAGGAACAGGGGGCCGTTTATAATTCACCCCTCCACTTT.